These 20 T cell receptor beta chains originate from one sample sequenced in a study of technical replicates of blood from a handful of donors. TCRdb's table, derived via immunoSEQ multiplex PCR, lists solely in-frame clones and lacks some. The repertoire holds 65,000 to 85,000 clones, with about 98% as singletons. Sequencing was performed on T cells isolated from PBMCs. The receptors come from a human donor in good health.

The rearrangement uses TRBV5-1 and TRBJ2-1; a possible D gene is TRBD2 (5 bases). CDR1 SGHRS and CDR2 YFSETQ come from the germline V gene. The V and J ends lost 7 bases and 5 bases respectively, with 16 bases between them. There are 14 residues in the CDR3. For the CDR3, the DNA is TGCGCCAGCGGGAGTAGGGCCCGAGACAATGAGCAGTTCTTC. Translation: CASGSRARDNEQFF.

This clone was counted once. V and J are TRBV7-9 and TRBJ2-1; 7 bases are shared with TRBD1. Per the germline V gene, CDR1 is SEHNR and CDR2 is FQNEAQ (reference sequence). The CDR3 is 15 residues long. V lost 6 bases, J lost 5 bases, and 10 bases stayed unmatched. CDR3 sequence: CASSSRDSSNNEQFF. DNA of the CDR3: TGTGCCAGCAGTAGCCGGGACAGCTCTAACAATGAGCAGTTCTTC.

The rearrangement links TRBV28 to TRBJ2-7; 7 nucleotides match TRBD1. The V segment lost 5 bases and the J segment 5 bases; nucleotides outside the gene matches: 6. Germline V gene data show CDR1 as MDHEN and CDR2 as SYDVKM. The CDR3 is 13 residues long. As DNA, the CDR3 is TGTGCCAGCAGTGCCCCACAGGGGAACGAGCAGTACTTC. It translates to CASSAPQGNEQYF.

This chain connects TRBV28 to TRBJ1-2; the D gene is possibly TRBD1 (5 bases). Germline V gene sequence: CDR1 MDHEN, CDR2 SYDVKM. The CDR3 contains 11 residues. The DNA of the CDR3 is TGTGCTAGCGGGGCAAACTATGGCTACACCTTC. Its translation is CASGANYGYTF.

The rearrangement joins TRBV27 to TRBJ2-5; 9 bases fit TRBD1. J lost 4 bases, V lost 4 bases, and 13 bases had no gene match. Germline V CDR1 and CDR2: MNHEY, SMNVEV (reference sequence). The CDR3 is 17 residues long. CDR3 protein: CASSSLDRGAYGETQYF. CDR3 coding DNA: TGTGCCAGCAGTTCTCTGGACAGGGGCGCCTATGGAGAGACCCAGTACTTC.

V gene TRBV4-1 combines with J gene TRBJ2-5; 8 positions match TRBD1. Trimming cost V 5 bases and J 5 bases; bases outside gene matches: 10. The CDR3 sequence is 15 residues long. Germline loops: CDR1 MGHRA, CDR2 YSYEKL. CDR3 DNA: TGCGCCAGCAGCTTCAAACGACAGGGGCCGGAGACCCAGTACTTC. It is translated as CASSFKRQGPETQYF.

The rearrangement uses TRBV5-1 and TRBJ2-5, with TRBD2 matching 9 bases. The ends lost 1 base at V and 0 bases at J; junction bases unmatched: 4. The CDR3 consists of 16 residues. Germline V lookup: CDR1 SGHRS, CDR2 YFSETQ. The CDR3 sequence: CASSLSLAGNQETQYF. CDR3 nucleotides: TGCGCCAGCAGCTTGTCCCTAGCGGGGAACCAAGAGACCCAGTACTTC.

The chain carries TRBV25-1 and TRBJ2-7; weak D call: TRBD1 (5 bases). CDR1 MGHDK and CDR2 SYGVNS come from the germline V gene. There are 11 residues in the CDR3. Trimming took 5 bases from V and 6 from J, leaving 8 bases between them. The CDR3 sequence is CASSLGVEQYF. The CDR3 DNA sequence: TGTGCCAGCAGTTTAGGGGTCGAGCAGTACTTC.

The chain joins TRBV19 to TRBJ2-7, with a tentative D call TRBD1 (6 bases). This CDR3 spans 14 amino acids. V was cut by 3 bases and J by 2 bases, with 11 bases left in between. The germline V gene has CDR1 LNHDA and CDR2 SQIVND (reference sequence). CDR3 DNA: TGTGCCAGTAGTATTGGTGGGGACACCTACGAGCAGTACTTC. Protein sequence: CASSIGGDTYEQYF.

The gene calls are TRBV6-1 and TRBJ2-1, with 12 positions matching TRBD2. The CDR3 extends over 16 amino acids. CDR1 is MNHNS and CDR2 is SASEGT in the germline V gene. J gave up 8 bases and V 2 bases, and 7 bases lay outside the gene matches. The DNA of the CDR3 is TGTGCCAGCAGTGAATTTGGGACTAGCGGGTGGGATGAGCAGTTCTTC. Amino acids: CASSEFGTSGWDEQFF.

The chain uses TRBV28 and TRBJ2-7, with TRBD2 as a possible D gene (5 bases). CDR1 MDHEN and CDR2 SYDVKM come from the germline V gene. The CDR3 has 14 amino acids. Trimming left V 6 bases short and J 0 bases short, with 12 bases between. The CDR3 nucleotides are TGTGCCAGCAGAGCCCTGGGGAGCTCCTACGAGCAGTACTTC. Residues: CASRALGSSYEQYF.

This clone was seen a single time. The chain combines TRBV28 with TRBJ2-7, with D tentatively TRBD1 (5 bases). V was trimmed by 5 bases and J by 3 bases, leaving 11 bases between them. The CDR3 is made up of 13 amino acids. CDR1 and CDR2 from the germline V gene are MDHEN and SYDVKM. Here the CDR3 DNA reads TGTGCCAGCAGTGGGCAGGGCAACTACGAGCAGTACTTC. Amino acids: CASSGQGNYEQYF.

The rearrangement links TRBV18 to TRBJ1-1; a possible D gene is TRBD1 (5 bases). V gave up 3 bases and J gave up 6 bases, with 8 bases separating them. CDR3 length equals 12 residues. Germline V lookup: CDR1 KGHSH, CDR2 LQKENI. The CDR3 here is CASSPDSPEAFF. CDR3 in DNA: TGTGCCAGCTCACCTGACAGCCCTGAAGCTTTCTTT.

This clone was seen just once. V and J are TRBV9 and TRBJ1-1; the match to TRBD1 covers 7 bases. This CDR3 region has 16 residues. V lost 1 base to trimming and J lost 1 base; unmatched junction nucleotides: 7. Germline CDR1 and CDR2: SGDLS and YYNGEE. DNA for the CDR3: TGTGCCAGCAGCGTAAATCCGACAGGGACGAACACTGAAGCTTTCTTT. As protein: CASSVNPTGTNTEAFF.

The chain employs TRBV11-3 and TRBJ2-1; 7 bases map to TRBD2. The CDR3 is made up of 16 amino acids. V lost 5 bases and J lost 2; bases outside the gene matches: 9. Germline loops: CDR1 SGHNT, CDR2 YENEEA. CDR3 sequence: CASSPSGRAPYNEQFF. For the CDR3, the DNA is TGTGCCAGCAGCCCATCTGGGAGGGCCCCCTACAATGAGCAGTTCTTC. Full variable domain (remainder filled in from reference TRBV11-3 and TRBJ2-1): EAGVVQSPRYKIIEKKQPVAFWCNPISGHNTLYWYLQNLGQGPELLIRYENEEAVDDSQLPKDRFSAERLKGVDSTLKIQPAELGDSAVYLCASSPSGRAPYNEQFFGPGTRLTVL.

The CDR3 sequence: CASSSSASGRVQFF. For the CDR3, the DNA is TGTGCCAGCAGTTCATCGGCTAGCGGGAGAGTGCAGTTCTTC. The gene calls are TRBV6-6 and TRBJ2-1, with 10 bases fitting TRBD2. This CDR3 has 14 residues. Germline CDR1 is MNHNY and CDR2 is SVGAGI (reference sequence). V was pared by 4 bases and J by 12 bases, with 9 bases of the junction left unmatched.

The V and J genes are TRBV21-1 and TRBJ2-1; the D segment call TRBD2 is taken from the table without a DNA check. TRBV21-1 has pseudogene status. CDR3 size: 21 residues. The CDR3 sequence is CASSKTTFPAGGPGTYNEQFF. The CDR3 DNA follows: TGTGCCAGCAGCAAAACGACGTTTCCAGCGGGAGGGCCGGGAACCTACAATGAGCAGTTCTTC.

V is TRBV7-9 and J is TRBJ2-7; 10 positions agree with TRBD2. The junction had 2 bases not matched to a gene; V was cut back by 5 bases and J by 1 base. CDR1 is SEHNR, CDR2 FQNEAQ, per germline (reference sequence). The CDR3 extends over 14 amino acids. The CDR3 here is CASSTSGKSYEQYF. The CDR3 bases are TGTGCCAGCAGCACTAGCGGGAAGTCCTACGAGCAGTACTTC. The full variable domain, completed using reference TRBV7-9 and TRBJ2-7, is DTGVSQNPRHKITKRGQNVTFRCDPISEHNRLYWYRQTLGQGPEFLTYFQNEAQLEKSRLLSDRFSAERPKGSFSTLEIQRTEQGDSAMYLCASSTSGKSYEQYFGPGTRLTVT.

This clone showed up just a few times. The CDR3 DNA follows: TGCAGGGACTCGAACACTGAAGCTTTCTTT. Translating it yields CRDSNTEAFF. The rearrangement uses TRBV20-1 and TRBJ1-1, with D unresolved. The CDR3 consists of 10 residues. CDR1 and CDR2 from the germline V gene are DFQATT and SNEGSKA (reference sequence).

The V and J genes are TRBV5-5 and TRBJ2-3; TRBD2 matches 8 bases. Losses at the gene ends were 2 bases for V and 3 bases for J; bases not matched to a gene: 8. This CDR3 has 16 residues. Germline V CDR1 and CDR2: SGHKS, YYEKEE (reference sequence). CDR3 in DNA: TGTGCCAGCAGCTTAGGAGTAGCGGGAAGAACAGATACGCAGTATTTT. Translation: CASSLGVAGRTDTQYF.